The clone carrying this TCR beta chain showed up many times. Its antigen is not known. Sample-barcoded 5' priming and a J-beta primer mix drove a second PCR of roughly 7 to 11 cycles. MiXCR, run by TCRdb on the 5' RACE reads, gives a single entry per CDR3 protein. The table shows about 290,000 distinct CDR3 sequences, with roughly 29% occurring only once. This sample is drawn from a study of blood T cells in healthy people across ages. Regarding the study as a whole: The study found more naive CD4+ cells and higher diversity in long-lived than aged donors.

The germline gives CDR1 SGHDN, CDR2 FVKESK. The V gene end was trimmed by 0 bases and the J gene end by 8 bases; junction bases not matched to a gene: 6. The CDR3 sequence is 14 residues long. In terms of origin and age, donors were healthy Caucasian individuals from Russia aged about 6 to 90. This TCR came from a woman in her 70s in good health. The gene calls are TRBV14 and TRBJ1-2, with 7 bases identical to TRBD1. The sequencing input was blood. CDR3 in amino acids: CASSQDRRQGGYTF. CDR3 in DNA: TGTGCCAGCAGCCAAGATAGAAGACAGGGAGGCTACACCTTC.